Listed below are T cell receptor beta chains from one sample, sequenced in a study of Graves' ophthalmopathy and Graves' hyperthyroidism. TCRdb re-derived calls from the multiplex PCR reads in MiXCR, one entry per CDR3 protein. The sample yields 360,000 or so distinct CDR3 sequences, 18% seen once. Sequencing was done on a sample of peripheral blood. These receptors were obtained from a woman younger than 30 with Graves' ophthalmopathy. Both conserved end residues are trimmed from each CDR3. Fields, in order: J gene, V gene, CDR3 protein.

j_call: TRBJ2-2
v_call: TRBV4-3
cdr3_aa: ASRVAENTGELF

j_call: TRBJ1-2
v_call: TRBV6-1
cdr3_aa: ASSGQGMAGYT

j_call: TRBJ2-6
v_call: TRBV27
cdr3_aa: ASSLRTSGRLAGANVLT

j_call: TRBJ2-7
v_call: TRBV27
cdr3_aa: ASSFPSGGPHYEQY

j_call: TRBJ1-6
v_call: TRBV7-2
cdr3_aa: ASSLGDRGPNSPLH

j_call: TRBJ1-3
v_call: TRBV19
cdr3_aa: AELPGQRKIPSGNTIY

j_call: TRBJ2-5
v_call: TRBV9
cdr3_aa: ASTSGRGETQY

j_call: TRBJ1-1
v_call: TRBV19
cdr3_aa: ASSISGPANTEAF

j_call: TRBJ2-7
v_call: TRBV28
cdr3_aa: ASRPGRRRYEQY

j_call: TRBJ2-7
v_call: TRBV7-2
cdr3_aa: ASSRMTSYEQY

j_call: TRBJ2-7
v_call: TRBV2
cdr3_aa: ASSEGGAVYEQY

j_call: TRBJ2-4
v_call: TRBV6-5
cdr3_aa: ASSQREVAKNIQY